The 10 T cell receptor beta chains in this list originate from one sample, sequenced in a study of blood T cell repertoires in COVID-19. The repertoire was sequenced with immunoSEQ multiplex PCR; TCRdb's copy has only in-frame clones and lacks some. The sample consists of 150,000 to 200,000 clones, over 75% of them appearing once. Sequenced sample: PBMCs or T cells enriched from blood (not recorded which). The source of these receptors is a young woman who had recovered from COVID-19.

J is TRBJ2-1 and V is TRBV27; TRBD1 agrees at 9 bases. The CDR3 sequence is 18 residues long. Germline V CDR1 and CDR2: MNHEY, SMNVEV (reference sequence). Trimming removed 7 bases from V and 2 bases from J; junction bases left unmatched: 15. The CDR3 DNA reads as TGTGCCAGCACCGGATATAGTATCGGGACAGGGACCTACAATGAGCAGTTCTTC. This gives the protein CASTGYSIGTGTYNEQFF.

The J gene is TRBJ2-7, the V gene TRBV27; 12 bases are shared with TRBD2. This CDR3 is built from 16 residues. The J segment lost 4 bases and the V segment lost 5 bases, leaving 9 bases of the junction unmatched. The V gene's germline CDR1 is MNHEY and CDR2 SMNVEV (reference sequence). CDR3 in amino acids: CASSLGPLAGGYEQYF. The CDR3 DNA is TGTGCCAGCAGTCTCGGCCCCCTAGCGGGAGGGTACGAGCAGTACTTC.

This sequence joins TRBV27 and TRBJ2-2, with 11 bases lining up with TRBD2. V lost 6 bases, J lost 4 bases, and 4 bases stayed unmatched. Germline assignment: CDR1 MNHEY and CDR2 SMNVEV (reference sequence). The CDR3 runs to 15 residues. CDR3 sequence: CASSSGLAVTGELFF. In DNA form, the CDR3 reads TGTGCCAGCAGCTCGGGACTAGCGGTCACCGGGGAGCTGTTTTTT.

The chain recombines TRBV27 with TRBJ2-5; TRBD2 aligns across 12 bases. With 4 bases clipped from V and 3 bases from J, the junction kept 3 bases outside the gene matches. This CDR3 comprises 15 residues. Per the germline V gene, CDR1 is MNHEY and CDR2 is SMNVEV (reference sequence). CDR3 nucleotides: TGTGCCAGCAGTTCATGGACTAGCGGGGAAGAGACCCAGTACTTC. The encoded protein is CASSSWTSGEETQYF.

The genes are TRBV2 and TRBJ1-3; 7 bases map to TRBD1. Germline assignment: CDR1 SNHLY and CDR2 FYNNEI. CDR3 size: 13 residues. The J segment lost 4 bases and the V segment lost 7 bases, leaving 4 bases of the junction unmatched. The chain's CDR3 is CASTRDSGNTIYF. The CDR3, as DNA: TGTGCCAGCACTAGGGACAGCGGAAACACCATATATTTT.

The chain employs TRBV28 and TRBJ1-2; 8 nucleotides match TRBD1. In germline, CDR1 is MDHEN, CDR2 SYDVKM. The length of the CDR3 is 13 residues. The V gene end was trimmed by 6 bases and the J gene end by 4 bases; junction bases not matched to a gene: 4. The chain's CDR3 is CASRDGTGYGYTF. The CDR3 DNA is TGTGCCAGCAGGGACGGGACAGGCTATGGCTACACCTTC.

The V gene is TRBV11-2, the J gene TRBJ2-7, with 9 bases lining up with TRBD2. The germline V gene encodes CDR1 SGHAT and CDR2 FQNNGV. V was pared by 8 bases and J by 2 bases, with 4 bases of the junction left unmatched. CDR3 length: 13 amino acids. CDR3 amino acids: CASAGGLTYEQYF. The CDR3 nucleotides read TGTGCCAGCGCGGGGGGGCTGACCTACGAGCAGTACTTC.

The chain couples TRBV19 to TRBJ2-2; TRBD2 matches at 9 bases. The V and J ends lost 7 bases and 0 bases, in that order; junction bases with no gene match: 9. CDR1 is LNHDA and CDR2 is SQIVND in the germline V gene (reference sequence). The CDR3 has 17 amino acids. CDR3 residues: CASTAGGPPANTGELFF. DNA for the CDR3: TGTGCCAGTACGGCGGGAGGGCCCCCCGCGAACACCGGGGAGCTGTTTTTT.

This chain connects TRBV29-1 to TRBJ2-1; TRBD2 agrees at 12 bases. The trim removed 6 bases at V and 13 bases at J, leaving 16 bases unmatched. Germline CDR1 and CDR2: SQVTM and ANQGSEA. CDR3 length: 15 residues. The CDR3 here is CSVPQGSLAGGGQFF. The CDR3 nucleotides are TGCAGCGTCCCCCAGGGATCACTAGCGGGAGGTGGACAGTTCTTC.

DNA for the CDR3: TGTGCCAGCAGCTTGCCCTTAGCGGGAGATGGCTACAATGAGCAGTTCTTC. Translating gives CASSLPLAGDGYNEQFF. This chain uses TRBV5-4 with TRBJ2-1, with 9 bases that match TRBD2. CDR3 length: 17 residues. Per the germline V gene, CDR1 is SGHNT and CDR2 is YYREEE (reference sequence). Trimming cost V 1 base and J 3 bases; bases outside gene matches: 8.